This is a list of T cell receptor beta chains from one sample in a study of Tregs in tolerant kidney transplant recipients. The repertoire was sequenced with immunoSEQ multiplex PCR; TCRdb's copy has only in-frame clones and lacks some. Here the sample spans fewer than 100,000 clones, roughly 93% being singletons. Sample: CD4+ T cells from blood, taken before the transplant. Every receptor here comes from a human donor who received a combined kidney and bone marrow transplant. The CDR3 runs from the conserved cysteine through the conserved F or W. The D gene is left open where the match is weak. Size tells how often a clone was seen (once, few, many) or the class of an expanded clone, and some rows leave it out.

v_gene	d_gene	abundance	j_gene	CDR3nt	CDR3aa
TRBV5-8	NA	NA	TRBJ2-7	TGTGCCAGCAGCTTGGAACAGGCCTACGAGCAGTACTTC	CASSLEQAYEQYF
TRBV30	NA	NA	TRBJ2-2	TGTGCCTGGACCTTAGACTATGCCGGGGAGCTGTTTTTT	CAWTLDYAGELFF
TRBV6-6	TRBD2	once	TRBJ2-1	TGTGCCAGCAGTTTCGCGACTAGCGGCTACAATGAGCAGTTCTTC	CASSFATSGYNEQFF
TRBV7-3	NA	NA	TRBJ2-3	TGTGCCAGCAGCTTAGGAGGCACAGATACGCAGTATTTT	CASSLGGTDTQYF
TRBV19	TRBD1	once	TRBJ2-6	TGTGCCAGTAGTATAGAGGGGACAGCTTTTCTCTCTGGGGCCAACGTCCTGACTTTC	CASSIEGTAFLSGANVLTF
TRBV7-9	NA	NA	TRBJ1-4	TGTGCCAGCAGCTCAACAGGGTTGGATGAAAAACTGTTTTTT	CASSSTGLDEKLFF
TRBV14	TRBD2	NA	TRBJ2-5	TGTGCCAGCAGCCAGCCGACTAGCGGGGAGTGGGAGACCCAGTACTTC	CASSQPTSGEWETQYF
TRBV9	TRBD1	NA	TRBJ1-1	TGTGCCAGCAGCGCGGGACAGATGAACACTGAAGCTTTCTTT	CASSAGQMNTEAFF
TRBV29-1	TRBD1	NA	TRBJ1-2	TGCAGCGTTTGGGGACAGGGGGCGGGCTATGGCTACACCTTC	CSVWGQGAGYGYTF
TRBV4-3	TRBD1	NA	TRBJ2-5	TGCGCCAGCAGCCAGATCGGGACAGATAGGGAGACCCAGTACTTC	CASSQIGTDRETQYF
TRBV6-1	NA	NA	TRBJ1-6	TGTGCCAGCAGAACAAGACAGGACTCACCCCTCCACTTT	CASRTRQDSPLHF
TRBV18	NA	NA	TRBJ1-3	TGTGCCAGCTCACACTCCAGGGCGAGCTCTGGAAACACCATATATTTT	CASSHSRASSGNTIYF
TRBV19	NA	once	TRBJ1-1	TGTGCCAGTAGTCCTGGGGCGAACCCGGGCGTGGCTTTCTTT	CASSPGANPGVAFF
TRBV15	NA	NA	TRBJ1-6	TGTGCCACCAGCAGTAGGGGGAACTCACCCCTCCACTTT	CATSSRGNSPLHF
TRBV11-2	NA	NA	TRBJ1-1	TGTGCCAGCAGCTCAACAGGTACCTTAGAGGTCACTGAAGCTTTCTTT	CASSSTGTLEVTEAFF
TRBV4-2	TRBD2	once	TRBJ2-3	TGTGCCAGCAGCCAAGAGAGTCTAGCGGGGAGCACAGATACGCAGTATTTT	CASSQESLAGSTDTQYF
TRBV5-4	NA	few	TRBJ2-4	TGTGCCAGCAGCTCACCCGGAGTAGGCCGAGACATTCAGTACTTC	CASSSPGVGRDIQYF
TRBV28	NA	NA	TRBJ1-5	TGTGCCAGCAGTTTACCAGGGGAATCCAATCAGCCCCAGCATTTT	CASSLPGESNQPQHF
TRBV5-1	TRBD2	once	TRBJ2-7	TGCGCCAGCAGTCTGGGGGGGACTAGCGGGGTCGAGCAGTACTTC	CASSLGGTSGVEQYF
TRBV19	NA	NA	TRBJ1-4	TGTGCCAGTGAGAGGGAGGCTAATGAAAAACTGTTTTTT	CASEREANEKLFF
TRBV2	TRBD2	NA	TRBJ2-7	TGTGCCAGCAGTGTGAGAGGGACTAGGGGGAGGGACGAGCAGTACTTC	CASSVRGTRGRDEQYF
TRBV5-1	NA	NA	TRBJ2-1	TGCGCCAGCAGCTTGGGACTAGAGCACAATGAGCAGTTCTTC	CASSLGLEHNEQFF
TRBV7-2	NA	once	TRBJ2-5	TGTGCCAGCAGCTTAGCGGGGGCGACAATAAGGAAAGAGACCCAGTACTTC	CASSLAGATIRKETQYF
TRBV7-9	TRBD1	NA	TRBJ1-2	TGTGCCAGCAGCTTTAAACGCAAGACAGGGGGCGCTCTTGGCTACACCTTC	CASSFKRKTGGALGYTF
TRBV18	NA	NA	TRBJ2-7	TGTGCCAGCTCAACAACGGACAGCTCCTACGAGCAGTACTTC	CASSTTDSSYEQYF
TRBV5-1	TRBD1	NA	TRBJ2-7	TGCGCCAGCAGCTTGTTAACAGGGGGCTACGAGCAGTACTTC	CASSLLTGGYEQYF